This TCR beta chain was profiled in a study of cytomegalovirus exposure and HLA in healthy donors. Points from the study as a whole: The authors later found TCR association rates varying by HLA locus, with DRB1 most and HLA-C fewest. Exclusion applied to some V segments, including TRBV6-2 and TRBV6-3, as they were indistinguishable. Rare TCR sequences predominated, though certain public TCRs were found in many donors.

PCR used 60 Vbeta primers and 13 Jbeta primers. Clones were sequenced by immunoSEQ multiplex PCR, and TCRdb holds only the in-frame ones, with some missing. The table includes tens of thousands of clones, around 80% detected once. This clone is a singleton in its sample. What it binds is unknown. Though probably carrying unrecorded immune exposures, donors were nominally healthy at sampling. Germline assignment: CDR1 SGHAT and CDR2 FQNNGV. The ends were cut back, 4 bases at V and 1 base at J, with 7 bases in the middle. This CDR3 has 13 amino acids. Sequenced input: PBMCs. The sequence derives from a male donor in good health and CMV-seropositive. The V and J genes are TRBV11-2 and TRBJ1-2; the D is unclear. The CDR3 loop reads CASSYGSNYGYTF. CDR3 in DNA: TGTGCCAGCAGCTACGGGAGTAACTATGGCTACACCTTC.